Listed below are T cell receptor beta chains from one sample, sequenced in a study of Graves' ophthalmopathy and Graves' hyperthyroidism. From the multiplex PCR reads, TCRdb called clonotypes with MiXCR, one entry per CDR3 protein. The top ten hold around 1.5% of the sample, which has 360,000 or so distinct CDR3 sequences, approximately 16% seen once. The sequencing input was peripheral blood. The receptors were sampled from a woman younger than 30 with Graves' ophthalmopathy. Each CDR3 is given with its conserved first and last residue. Each record gives: D gene, clone size, V gene, J gene, CDR3 DNA, CDR3 protein. D genes are given only for firm matches. Size is stated for part of the rows, as once, few or many counts, or as a class when the clone is expanded.

TRBD2	many	TRBV5-1	TRBJ2-7	TGCGCCAGCAGTTTTCTGCGACTAGCGGGAGGGCCGCAAGAGCAGTACTTC	CASSFLRLAGGPQEQYF
TRBD1	-	TRBV6-1	TRBJ1-1	TGTGCCAGCAGCCCGGACAGGGCTCTCCTTGAAGCTTTCTTT	CASSPDRALLEAFF
-	many	TRBV29-1	TRBJ1-5	TGCAGCGTCGGCCGGGGGCTCAATCAGCCCCAGCATTTT	CSVGRGLNQPQHF
-	many	TRBV28	TRBJ1-2	TGTGCCAGCAGTTACGGGCCCGTGACAGGCTACACCTTC	CASSYGPVTGYTF
TRBD2	many	TRBV27	TRBJ2-7	TGTGCCAGCAGTTTAGGATGGGGTCTCGGACTAGGGGAGCAGTACTTC	CASSLGWGLGLGEQYF
-	many	TRBV12-3/TRBV12-4	TRBJ2-6	TGTGCCAGCACCTTAAGCTCTGGGGCCAACGTCCTGACTTTC	CASTLSSGANVLTF
-	many	TRBV30	TRBJ1-6	TGTGCCTGGAGTGGTGTCACGGGAGCCGGTTCACCCCTCCACTTT	CAWSGVTGAGSPLHF
-	many	TRBV19	TRBJ2-2	TGTGCCAGTAGTATTTTCGGTTCAGGGCCCACCGGGGAGCTGTTTTTT	CASSIFGSGPTGELFF
-	many	TRBV2	TRBJ2-7	TGTGCCAGCAGTGATAACAGGGCGGTGCAGTACTTC	CASSDNRAVQYF
TRBD2	many	TRBV9	TRBJ2-7	TGTGCCAGCAGCCTTACTAGCGGGGGGGCTTTCGAGCAGTACTTC	CASSLTSGGAFEQYF
TRBD1	-	TRBV28	TRBJ1-2	TGTGCCAGCAGTTACCCGACAGGGAACCCGCTTGGCTACACCTTC	CASSYPTGNPLGYTF
-	many	TRBV7-8	TRBJ1-6	TGTGCCAGCAGCTTAGAAGGGACGCATAATTCACCCCTCCACTTT	CASSLEGTHNSPLHF
TRBD1	many	TRBV12-3/TRBV12-4	TRBJ1-5	TGTGCCAGCAGTCTCAATCAGGGGGCCAATCAGCCCCAGCATTTT	CASSLNQGANQPQHF
TRBD1	many	TRBV5-1	TRBJ1-3	TGCGCCAGCAGTTCCGGGACAGGCATCGGAAACACCATATATTTT	CASSSGTGIGNTIYF
TRBD2	many	TRBV4-3	TRBJ2-7	TGCGCCAGCAGCCAAGAGGGAGCGGGAGACGAGCAGTACTTC	CASSQEGAGDEQYF
-	many	TRBV7-6	TRBJ1-1	TGTGCCAGCAGCCCGGGACCTCCAATCTCGAACACTGAAGCTTTCTTT	CASSPGPPISNTEAFF
TRBD1	few	TRBV6-1	TRBJ1-2	TGTGCCAGCACCGATCTTACAGGGGATGGCTACACCTTC	CASTDLTGDGYTF
-	once	TRBV6-1	TRBJ1-1	TGTGCCAGCAGCAAAGGCCCAGGGCCCACTGAAGCTTTCTTT	CASSKGPGPTEAFF
TRBD1	many	TRBV28	TRBJ1-1	TGTGCCAGCAAAGAGGGGGCCACTGAAGCTTTCTTT	CASKEGATEAFF
-	-	TRBV2	TRBJ1-2	TGTGCCAGCAGTGAAACGGCTAACTATGGCTACACCTTC	CASSETANYGYTF
TRBD1	-	TRBV20-1	TRBJ2-5	TGCAGTGCACCAGCCCGGACAGGGGGGTTGGAGACCCAGTACTTC	CSAPARTGGLETQYF
TRBD2	many	TRBV11-2	TRBJ2-7	TGTGCCAGCAGCCCCCTGGGACTAGCGGGCCCACCGGGGGCCTACGAGCAGTACTTC	CASSPLGLAGPPGAYEQYF
TRBD1	many	TRBV5-1	TRBJ2-7	TGCGCCAGCAGCTTCCGGACAGGGGGTCACGAGCAGTACTTC	CASSFRTGGHEQYF
-	many	TRBV6-1	TRBJ2-5	TGTGCCAGCAGTGCCTTCGTCGCGGTACAAGAGACCCAGTACTTC	CASSAFVAVQETQYF
-	-	TRBV19	TRBJ2-7	TGTGCCAGTAGTATAGCGGGGAACGAGCAGTACTTC	CASSIAGNEQYF
-	many	TRBV6-1	TRBJ2-2	TGTGCCAGCAGCCTTAGCCAGGCGAACACCGGGGAGCTGTTTTTT	CASSLSQANTGELFF
-	many	TRBV28	TRBJ1-1	TGTGCCAGCAGTTCCGATCCCCAATCGCCCGGCACTGAAGCTTTCTTT	CASSSDPQSPGTEAFF
TRBD1	-	TRBV12-3/TRBV12-4	TRBJ1-2	TGTGCCAGCACCGGGACAGGGGGCATGGGCGACTACACCTTC	CASTGTGGMGDYTF
TRBD2	many	TRBV7-3	TRBJ2-2	TGTGCCAGCAGCCAAACTAGCGGGGGAGGATCCGGGGAGCTGTTTTTT	CASSQTSGGGSGELFF
-	many	TRBV20-1	TRBJ1-5	TGCAGTGCTAGTATACCCTTTCGTTTGCAGCCCCAGCATTTT	CSASIPFRLQPQHF
-	many	TRBV12-3/TRBV12-4	TRBJ2-7	TGTGCCAGCAGGCGCCAATTGACAGGCTACGAGCAGTACTTC	CASRRQLTGYEQYF
TRBD2	few	TRBV24-1	TRBJ2-2	TGTGCCACCAGTGACCCTCGAGAGGGACTAGCGGGAGTTATCGGGGAGCTGTTTTTT	CATSDPREGLAGVIGELFF
TRBD1	many	TRBV28	TRBJ2-5	TGTGCCAGCAGTTTCCCCGCGCTAAGACAGGGGGCATGGGAGACCCAGTACTTC	CASSFPALRQGAWETQYF
TRBD2	many	TRBV7-2	TRBJ2-5	TGTGCCAGCAGCCGGCGGGGGACTAGCGGGGGGAAGCAAGAGACCCAGTACTTC	CASSRRGTSGGKQETQYF
-	many	TRBV7-2	TRBJ2-7	TGTGCCAGCAGCCTTTCGGCACGCTCCTACGAGCAGTACTTC	CASSLSARSYEQYF
-	many	TRBV5-4	TRBJ1-5	TGTGCCAGCAGCTATTGGGGGGGGGTTTCCGCCCGAGCTCAGCCCCAGCATTTT	CASSYWGGVSARAQPQHF
TRBD2	many	TRBV6-1	TRBJ2-5	TGTGCCAGCAGTGCACTAGCGGCATCAGACGGGACCCAGTACTTC	CASSALAASDGTQYF
-	many	TRBV2	TRBJ1-3	TGTGCCAGCACACTCGGGACTGGAAACACCATATATTTT	CASTLGTGNTIYF
TRBD1	many	TRBV2	TRBJ1-2	TGTGCCACTGGACAGGGAGGGTATGGCTACACCTTC	CATGQGGYGYTF
-	-	TRBV5-1	TRBJ1-6	TGCGCCAGCAGCTTAACGTACTCCGGTAATTCACCCCTCCACTTT	CASSLTYSGNSPLHF
-	many	TRBV6-5	TRBJ2-7	TGTGCCAGCAGCCGTCGGATCTCCTACGAGCAGTACTTC	CASSRRISYEQYF
-	many	TRBV19	TRBJ2-7	TGTGCCAGTAGTATCCTTCCGACAGATGCCTACGAGCAGTACTTC	CASSILPTDAYEQYF
-	many	TRBV10-2	TRBJ1-5	TGCGCCAGTGGGCTGCAGATCAATCAGCCCCAGCATTTT	CASGLQINQPQHF
-	-	TRBV19	TRBJ2-7	TGTGCCAGTAGTATAGGACGACCTGATACAGTGGGAGACGAGCAGTACTTC	CASSIGRPDTVGDEQYF
TRBD2	once	TRBV6-2/TRBV6-3	TRBJ2-5	TGTGCCAGCTGGGGTAGCGGGAGTGAGACCCAGTACTTC	CASWGSGSETQYF
-	many	TRBV6-2/TRBV6-3	TRBJ1-1	TGTGCCAGCAGTTACTCGGCCGGCGGGGCTTTCTTT	CASSYSAGGAFF